The 2 T cell receptor beta chains in this list originate from one sample, sequenced in a study of T cells expressing NK-cell markers. After re-calling the 5' RACE reads, TCRdb lists one entry per CDR3 protein, DNA absent. Seen in this sample are roughly 170,000 distinct CDR3 sequences; the ten most common clones hold about 18%. What was sequenced was blood T cells: a sorted CD56 or NKG2C T cell subset, CD4+ or CD8+ T cells, or bulk PBMC T cells (not recorded which). The origin of the receptors is a woman aged 18 to 69 in good health.

The V gene is TRBV3-1, the J gene TRBJ1-6; TCRdb designates TRBD1, a call that cannot be tested without DNA. There are 14 residues in the CDR3. Germline CDR1 is LGHDT and CDR2 is YNNKEL (reference sequence). This chain's CDR3 is CASSQTGLDSPLHF. Complete variable domain (other parts from reference TRBV3-1 and TRBJ1-6): DTAVSQTPKYLVTQMGNDKSIKCEQNLGHDTMYWYKQDSKKFLKIMFSYNNKELIINETVPNRFSPKSPDKAHLNLHINSLELGDSAVYFCASSQTGLDSPLHFGNGTRLTVT.

The CDR3 is CSARGRTSGRGPYNEQFF. The chain joins TRBV20-1 to TRBJ2-1; the TRBD2 assignment by TCRdb is unverifiable without DNA. Germline-derived CDR1 and CDR2 are DFQATT and SNEGSKA (reference sequence). There are 18 residues in the CDR3.